These 28 T cell receptor beta chains originate from one sample sequenced in a study of monozygotic twins with inflammatory bowel disease. TCRdb reprocessed the 5' RACE reads, with one entry per CDR3 protein and no DNA. This sample's table reports around 370,000 distinct CDR3 sequences. Sequenced input: blood. All receptors come from a human donor with ulcerative colitis or Crohn's disease, or a healthy co-twin of an affected twin (not recorded which).

V and J are TRBV12-3 or TRBV12-4 and TRBJ2-7; the D gene TCRdb calls, TRBD1, cannot be checked with no DNA. There are 13 residues in the CDR3. CDR3 protein: CASSQGRRNEQYF.

This sequence joins TRBV12-3 or TRBV12-4 and TRBJ2-1. The CDR3 runs 12 residues. CDR3 in amino acids: CASSLWANEQFF.

The chain joins TRBV5-1 to TRBJ2-1; TCRdb gives TRBD1 as the D gene, but with no DNA this cannot be confirmed. The CDR3 has 13 amino acids. Germline V lookup: CDR1 SGHRS, CDR2 YFSETQ. This chain's CDR3 is CASSQDSHNEQFF.

The V gene is TRBV5-1, the J gene TRBJ2-1; lacking DNA, the TRBD2 call made by TCRdb goes unchecked. The CDR3 is 15 residues long. Germline assignment: CDR1 SGHRS and CDR2 YFSETQ. The CDR3 loop is CASSPGTSGSNEQFF.

The genes are TRBV6-1 and TRBJ2-7; no DNA is available, so the TRBD1 call from TCRdb remains unchecked. Germline CDR1 reads MNHNS; CDR2 reads SASEGT. The CDR3 runs to 16 residues. The CDR3 here is CASSEPFTGETYEQYF.

This sequence joins TRBV5-1 and TRBJ2-3; TCRdb selects TRBD2, and the lack of DNA leaves this call unchecked. Looked up from germline, CDR1 is SGHRS and CDR2 is YFSETQ. This CDR3 is 18 amino acids long. CDR3 in amino acids: CASSPKLNSGGATDTQYF.

This rearrangement joins TRBV5-1 to TRBJ1-4. The CDR3 spans 15 residues. Germline V gives CDR1 SGHRS, CDR2 YFSETQ. CDR3 sequence: CASSLDGEIWEKLFF. Variable domain in full (rest from reference TRBV5-1 and TRBJ1-4): KAGVTQTPRYLIKTRGQQVTLSCSPISGHRSVSWYQQTPGQGLQFLFEYFSETQRNKGNFPGRFSGRQFSNSRSEMNVSTLELGDSALYLCASSLDGEIWEKLFFGSGTQLSVL.

The chain combines TRBV5-1 with TRBJ2-7; TCRdb returns TRBD1, unconfirmable since there is no DNA. Germline V gene sequence: CDR1 SGHRS, CDR2 YFSETQ. The CDR3 length is 14 residues. The CDR3 here is CASSLGDTAYEQYF.

The rearrangement uses TRBV7-9 and TRBJ2-7; TCRdb selects TRBD1, and the lack of DNA leaves this call unchecked. The CDR3 loop spans 17 amino acids. The germline gives CDR1 SEHNR, CDR2 FQNEAQ (reference sequence). CDR3 amino acids: CASSPKLGQESSYEQYF.

V gene TRBV12-3 or TRBV12-4 combines with J gene TRBJ1-1; TCRdb returns TRBD1, unconfirmable since there is no DNA. The length of the CDR3 is 12 residues. CDR3 sequence: CASSVQGSEAFF.

V usage is TRBV7-9 and J usage is TRBJ2-2; TCRdb's assignment of TRBD1 cannot be checked, as there is no DNA. This CDR3 spans 20 amino acids. Germline V gene data show CDR1 as SEHNR and CDR2 as FQNEAQ (reference sequence). This CDR3 reads CASSLRFGQDPDRNTGELFF.

V and J are TRBV27 and TRBJ2-5; TCRdb returns TRBD1, unconfirmable since there is no DNA. Per the germline V gene, CDR1 is MNHEY and CDR2 is SMNVEV (reference sequence). The CDR3 spans 15 residues. The CDR3 sequence is CASSQGQGLGETQYF.

The chain combines TRBV29-1 with TRBJ1-1; the TCRdb call, TRBD1, lacks DNA for checking. Germline lookup yields CDR1 SQVTM and CDR2 ANQGSEA. The CDR3 totals 15 residues. CDR3 sequence: CSVKGGWGMNTEAFF.

The rearrangement links TRBV7-2 to TRBJ2-1; lacking DNA, the TRBD1 call made by TCRdb goes unchecked. Germline V gene lookup returns CDR1 SGHTA and CDR2 FQGNSA. The CDR3 totals 13 residues. CDR3 residues: CASSHPGNNEQFF.

The chain has TRBV4-3 and TRBJ1-5. The CDR3 runs 14 residues. Germline loops: CDR1 LGHNA, CDR2 YSLEER. The CDR3 is CASSQQHSNQPQHF.

CDR3 in amino acids: CASSVLQGAAEAFF. The J gene is TRBJ1-1, the V gene TRBV18; TCRdb's assignment of TRBD1 cannot be checked, as there is no DNA. Germline V gives CDR1 KGHSH, CDR2 LQKENI. The CDR3 covers 14 residues.

The CDR3 protein is CASSPGGVTDTQYF. The chain joins TRBV7-2 to TRBJ2-3; TCRdb calls TRBD1, which cannot be checked without DNA. Germline V gene data show CDR1 as SGHTA and CDR2 as FQGNSA. The CDR3 sequence is 14 residues long.

The chain couples TRBV28 to TRBJ2-2; TCRdb's D call, TRBD2, is unchecked because there is no DNA. The CDR3 totals 16 residues. Germline V gene sequence: CDR1 MDHEN, CDR2 SYDVKM. The chain's CDR3 is CASSPHGTTNTGELFF.

The genes are TRBV5-1 and TRBJ2-5; TCRdb returns TRBD1, unconfirmable since there is no DNA. Germline V gene lookup returns CDR1 SGHRS and CDR2 YFSETQ. There are 14 residues in the CDR3. CDR3 sequence: CASSDDRPQETQYF.

The J gene is TRBJ2-3, the V gene TRBV2; with no DNA, the TCRdb D assignment of TRBD1 cannot be verified. Germline V gene lookup returns CDR1 SNHLY and CDR2 FYNNEI. This CDR3 contains 15 residues. CDR3 residues: CASPAGQSFTDTQYF.

V and J are TRBV30 and TRBJ2-7; no DNA is available, so the TRBD1 call from TCRdb remains unchecked. The length of the CDR3 is 12 residues. Germline V gene lookup returns CDR1 GTSNPN and CDR2 SVGIG (reference sequence). The CDR3 reads CAWKAGGNEQYF.

This rearrangement joins TRBV6-5 to TRBJ1-6. The CDR3 has 17 residues. Per germline, CDR1 MNHEY and CDR2 SVGAGI. The CDR3 spells CASSFLSGGSYNSPLHF.

This chain uses TRBV7-2 with TRBJ1-6. Germline CDR1 is SGHTA and CDR2 is FQGNSA. The CDR3 runs to 16 residues. The CDR3 protein is CASSLAGLNGNSPLHF.

The V gene is TRBV7-9, the J gene TRBJ2-5; checking the TCRdb D call of TRBD1 is not possible without DNA. The CDR3 loop spans 17 amino acids. CDR1 and CDR2 (germline): SEHNR, FQNEAQ (reference sequence). The CDR3 spells CASSPGSPSGSQETQYF.

V gene TRBV6-5 combines with J gene TRBJ2-7; TCRdb calls TRBD2, which cannot be checked without DNA. The CDR3 covers 16 residues. From germline, CDR1 is MNHEY and CDR2 SVGAGI. The CDR3 is CPSSYRLGTTSYEQYF.

The chain uses TRBV29-1 and TRBJ1-4; TCRdb's D call, TRBD1, is unchecked because there is no DNA. Germline-derived CDR1 and CDR2 are SQVTM and ANQGSEA. The CDR3 is 14 amino acids. The CDR3 is CSVAPGGQREKLFF.

J is TRBJ1-2 and V is TRBV11-2. CDR1 and CDR2 (germline): SGHAT, FQNNGV. This CDR3 region has 14 residues. CDR3 loop: CASSWEGTFYGYTF.

The chain links TRBV5-1 to TRBJ2-3; checking the TCRdb D call of TRBD2 is not possible without DNA. CDR3 size: 15 residues. CDR1 and CDR2 from the germline V gene are SGHRS and YFSETQ. The CDR3: CASSSGLAGADTQYF.